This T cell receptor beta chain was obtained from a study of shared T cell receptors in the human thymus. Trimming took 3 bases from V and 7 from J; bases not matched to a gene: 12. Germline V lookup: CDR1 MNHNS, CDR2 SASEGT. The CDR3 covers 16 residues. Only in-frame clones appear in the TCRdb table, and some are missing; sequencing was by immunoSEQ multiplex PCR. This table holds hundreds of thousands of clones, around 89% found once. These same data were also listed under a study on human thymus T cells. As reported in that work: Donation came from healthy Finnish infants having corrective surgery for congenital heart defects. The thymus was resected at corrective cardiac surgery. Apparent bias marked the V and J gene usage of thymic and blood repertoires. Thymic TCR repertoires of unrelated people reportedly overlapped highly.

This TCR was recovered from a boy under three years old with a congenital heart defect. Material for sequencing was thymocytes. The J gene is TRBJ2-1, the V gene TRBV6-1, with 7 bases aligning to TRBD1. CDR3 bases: TGTGCCAGCAGTGATAGGGTGGGACAGTGGGCAAATGAGCAGTTCTTC. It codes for CASSDRVGQWANEQFF.